This entry lists 27 T cell receptor beta chains sequenced from one sample in a study of T cells in Graves' hyperthyroidism and ophthalmopathy (dated by TCRdb to between 2018 and 2020). The library was obtained by multiplex PCR. The sequencing machine was an Illumina HiSeq 2000. The TCR beta CDR3 regions were amplified from the RNA transcripts. The first round of RT-PCR for the TCR CDR3 was performed with the HTBI primer set and the Qiagen OneStep RT-PCR kit. TCRdb applied fastp at Q25 and MiXCR to the public reads, then kept only in-frame beta chains. CDR3 protein sequences are deduplicated, and each keeps its most common genes and DNA. The sample yields hundreds of thousands of distinct CDR3 sequences; around 38% were counted once. The ten largest clones take up about 9% of the sample. Sequenced material: blood. The receptors originated from a man between 18 and 35 years old with Graves' hyperthyroidism.

This rearrangement joins TRBV6-1 to TRBJ2-2; perhaps D is TRBD1 or TRBD2 (6 bases each). CDR1 is MNHNS and CDR2 is SASEGT in the germline V gene. Trimming stripped 7 bases from V and 5 bases from J, with 17 bases between. CDR3 length: 15 residues. CDR3 sequence reads: CASTSGAGETGELFF. The CDR3 coding sequence is TGTGCCAGCACCTCGGGGGCTGGGGAAACCGGGGAGCTGTTTTTT.

This chain links TRBV15 with TRBJ2-5; 8 nucleotides agree with TRBD1. Germline V lookup: CDR1 LNHNV, CDR2 YYDKDF (reference sequence). The CDR3 totals 14 residues. With 0 bases clipped from V and 4 bases from J, the junction kept 1 base outside the gene matches. This chain's CDR3 is CATSRDTGGETQYF. The CDR3, as DNA: TGTGCCACCAGCAGAGACACAGGGGGAGAGACCCAGTACTTC. The full variable domain, rest sourced from reference TRBV15 and TRBJ2-5, is DAMVIQNPRYQVTQFGKPVTLSCSQTLNHNVMYWYQQKSSQAPKLLFHYYDKDFNNEADTPDNFQSRRPNTSFCFLDIRSPGLGDTAMYLCATSRDTGGETQYFGPGTRLLVL.

Of note for this clonotype: Likely a read error: the CDR3 ends without its conserved phenylalanine or tryptophan. The DNA is left out, because the CDR3 cannot be placed on it with certainty; the CDR3 is given as TCRdb lists it. The chain has TRBV10-3 and TRBJ1-6; the D segment call TRBD1 is taken from the table without a DNA check. Counting both end residues, the CDR3 totals 9 amino acids. Germline-derived CDR1 and CDR2 are ENHRY and SYGVKD. The CDR3 protein is CAIRGQGAS.

The J gene is TRBJ1-1, the V gene TRBV12-3 or TRBV12-4, with D possibly matching TRBD1 (6 bases). CDR3 length: 12 amino acids. Trimming cost V 3 bases and J 10 bases, with 12 bases left between them. The CDR3 DNA reads as TGTGCCAGCAGTTTTGGGTCACAGGGAGCTTTCTTT. This sequence encodes CASSFGSQGAFF.

This sequence joins TRBV7-2 and TRBJ1-5; D may be TRBD1 (6 bases). The CDR3 sequence is 13 residues long. The germline V gene encodes CDR1 SGHTA and CDR2 FQGNSA. Deletions cut 6 bases from V and 9 bases from J, with 15 bases between. The CDR3 reads CASSWGVGGPQHF. The CDR3 bases are TGTGCCAGCAGTTGGGGTGTAGGGGGGCCCCAGCATTTT.

This chain connects TRBV5-8 to TRBJ1-1; the match to TRBD1 covers 12 bases. Germline V gene data show CDR1 as SGHTS and CDR2 as YDEGEE. The ends lost 5 bases at V and 9 bases at J; junction bases unmatched: 2. The CDR3 is 12 amino acids. CDR3 sequence: CASSRDRGQAFF. The DNA of the CDR3 is TGTGCCAGCAGTCGGGACAGGGGGCAAGCTTTCTTT.

As concerns this clonotype: Relative to the germline gene, one junction end is altered; a read error may explain this. The chain links TRBV15 to TRBJ2-5; TRBD1 aligns across 8 bases. The CDR3 contains 12 residues. CDR1 LNHNV and CDR2 YYDKDF come from the germline V gene (reference sequence). The CDR3 sequence: CATSGDRGTQYF. The CDR3 region has the DNA TGTGCCACCAGCGGAGACAGGGGGACCCAGTACTTC. The full variable domain, in which reference TRBV15 and TRBJ2-5 provide the parts outside the CDR3, is DAMVIQNPRYQVTQFGKPVTLSCSQTLNHNVMYWYQQKSSQAPKLLFHYYDKDFNNEADTPDNFQSRRPNTSFCFLDIRSPGLGDTAMYLCATSGDRGTQYFGPGTRLLVL.

This clonotype was counted between two and nine times. The gene calls are TRBV7-2 and TRBJ2-5, with 8 positions matching TRBD2. The CDR3 is 14 amino acids. CDR1 is SGHTA, CDR2 FQGNSA, per germline. The J segment lost 4 bases and the V segment lost 5 bases, leaving 6 bases of the junction unmatched. The CDR3 region is CASSHTSGRETQYF. The CDR3 DNA follows: TGTGCCAGCAGCCACACCAGCGGGAGAGAGACCCAGTACTTC.

The CDR3 DNA follows: TGCAGTACGCAACCGGGACAGAGCTACGAGCAGTACTTC. Amino acid sequence: CSTQPGQSYEQYF. V and J are TRBV20-1 and TRBJ2-7; 7 nucleotides match TRBD1. The length of the CDR3 is 13 residues. Germline CDR1 DFQATT, CDR2 SNEGSKA (reference sequence). V shed 8 bases and J 3 bases; nucleotides not matched to a gene: 10.

This clonotype was seen many times. The chain has TRBV2 and TRBJ1-6; no clear D. Trimming left V 7 bases short and J 9 bases short, with 16 bases between. The V gene's germline CDR1 is SNHLY and CDR2 FYNNEI. The CDR3 sequence is 14 residues long. CDR3 sequence reads: CASTGTTARSPLHF. CDR3 nucleotide sequence: TGTGCCAGCACGGGTACTACCGCACGTTCACCCCTCCACTTT.

Ten or more counts support this clonotype. The rearrangement links TRBV2 to TRBJ1-4; D is uncertain. This CDR3 spans 14 amino acids. V lost 3 bases and J 4 bases, leaving 9 bases between the germline ends. Germline V gene lookup returns CDR1 SNHLY and CDR2 FYNNEI. The CDR3 DNA follows: TGTGCCAGCAGTGACCCACGGCTTAATGAAAAACTGTTTTTT. It is translated as CASSDPRLNEKLFF.

This clonotype was recorded many times. J is TRBJ1-1 and V is TRBV7-6, with unresolved D. With 5 bases removed from V and 6 bases from J, the gap between germline ends came to 16 bases. CDR1 SGHVS and CDR2 FNYEAQ come from the germline V gene. This CDR3 region has 14 residues. CDR3 bases: TGTGCCAGCAGCCCCTCGGACTTGAGGGCTGAAGCTTTCTTT. Protein product: CASSPSDLRAEAFF.

In this sample, this clonotype turned up once. The V gene is TRBV7-9, the J gene TRBJ1-1, with D perhaps TRBD1 (5 bases). The germline gives CDR1 SEHNR, CDR2 FQNEAQ (reference sequence). The CDR3 is 15 amino acids. V dropped 5 bases and J dropped 0 bases, with 13 bases sitting between them. The CDR3 here is CASSRNGGVNTEAFF. As DNA, the CDR3 is TGTGCCAGCAGCCGCAATGGGGGGGTGAACACTGAAGCTTTCTTT. The full variable domain, in which reference TRBV7-9 and TRBJ1-1 provide the parts outside the CDR3, is DTGVSQNPRHKITKRGQNVTFRCDPISEHNRLYWYRQTLGQGPEFLTYFQNEAQLEKSRLLSDRFSAERPKGSFSTLEIQRTEQGDSAMYLCASSRNGGVNTEAFFGQGTRLTVV.

J is TRBJ2-2 and V is TRBV19, with D perhaps matching TRBD1 or TRBD2 (5 bases each). The V gene's germline CDR1 is LNHDA and CDR2 SQIVND (reference sequence). Trimming took 2 bases from V and 5 from J, leaving 9 bases between them. This CDR3 region has 14 residues. CDR3 DNA: TGTGCCAGTAGTATACTTGGGGGAACCGGGGAGCTGTTTTTT. This encodes CASSILGGTGELFF.

This clonotype appeared once. A much larger clone sits a single nucleotide away, making a read error possible. The chain couples TRBV29-1 to TRBJ2-2; D uncertain. This CDR3 comprises 14 residues. The germline gives CDR1 SQVTM, CDR2 ANQGSEA. V gave up 5 bases and J gave up 5 bases, with 15 bases separating them. The CDR3 sequence: CSVQAWALTGELFF. The CDR3 bases are TGCAGCGTTCAAGCGTGGGCCTTGACCGGGGAGCTGTTTTTT.

This clonotype came up a few times. The chain recombines TRBV12-3 or TRBV12-4 with TRBJ1-3; D is possibly TRBD1 (6 bases). Trimming took 6 bases from V and 0 from J, leaving 15 bases between them. The length of the CDR3 is 16 residues. CDR3 in amino acids: CASSTGYVLSGNTIYF. The CDR3 DNA is TGTGCCAGCAGCACAGGGTACGTTCTCTCTGGAAACACCATATATTTT.

J is TRBJ1-6 and V is TRBV15; D might be TRBD1 (5 bases). V lost 0 bases and J lost 12, with 12 bases in between. CDR3 length: 14 amino acids. Germline assignment: CDR1 LNHNV and CDR2 YYDKDF (reference sequence). The CDR3 DNA reads TGTGCCACCAGCAGAGATCCGGGGCAACTACCCCTCCACTTT. This gives the protein CATSRDPGQLPLHF.

This clonotype was seen a single time. The chain recombines TRBV9 with TRBJ1-1; D is perhaps TRBD1 (5 bases). The V and J ends lost 0 bases and 6 bases respectively, with 12 bases between them. The CDR3 loop spans 14 amino acids. Germline V gene sequence: CDR1 SGDLS, CDR2 YYNGEE. The CDR3 region has the DNA TGTGCCAGCAGCGTAGCTCCCGGGGGGGCTGAAGCTTTCTTT. This translates into CASSVAPGGAEAFF. The full variable domain, completed using reference TRBV9 and TRBJ1-1, is DSGVTQTPKHLITATGQRVTLRCSPRSGDLSVYWYQQSLDQGLQFLIQYYNGEERAKGNILERFSAQQFPDLHSELNLSSLELGDSALYFCASSVAPGGAEAFFGQGTRLTVV.

On this clonotype itself: The conserved closing phenylalanine or tryptophan is absent in this CDR3, likely reflecting a read error. The rearrangement joins TRBV9 to TRBJ2-5; D may be TRBD2 (6 bases). Germline CDR1 and CDR2: SGDLS and YYNGEE. This CDR3 region has 16 residues. DNA for the CDR3: TGTGCCAGCAGTGTAGCGATCAGCGGGTCTCAAGAGACCCAGTACATC. As protein: CASSVAISGSQETQYI.

This chain connects TRBV7-9 to TRBJ1-2; 7 bases map to TRBD1. CDR3 length equals 14 residues. Looked up from germline, CDR1 is SEHNR and CDR2 is FQNEAQ (reference sequence). Trimming cost V 5 bases and J 7 bases; bases outside gene matches: 10. This CDR3 reads CASSMTGTNGGYTF. The CDR3 nucleotides read TGTGCCAGCAGCATGACAGGGACAAATGGTGGCTACACCTTC.

The rearrangement links TRBV6-5 to TRBJ1-2; TRBD1 agrees at 8 bases. V gave up 1 base and J gave up 8 bases; unmatched junction bases: 3. The CDR3 has 13 amino acids. Germline V gene sequence: CDR1 MNHEY, CDR2 SVGAGI. CDR3 nucleotide sequence: TGTGCCAGCAGTTACTGGGGGACAGGAGGCTACACCTTC. This encodes CASSYWGTGGYTF.

This clonotype was observed many times. Compared with germline, one end of the junction differs, possibly owing to a read error. This chain uses TRBV19 with TRBJ1-2; the D gene is possibly TRBD1 (5 bases). The CDR3 has 15 amino acids. Germline loops: CDR1 LNHDA, CDR2 SQIVND (reference sequence). The CDR3 sequence is CASSLDQQAIYGYTF. The CDR3 DNA sequence: TGTGCCAGTAGTCTAGACCAACAGGCAATCTATGGCTACACCTTC.

This chain uses TRBV24-1 with TRBJ2-7; D may match TRBD1 or TRBD2 (5 bases each). The germline CDR1 and CDR2 sequences are KGHDR and SFDVKD. V was trimmed by 4 bases and J by 4 bases, leaving 16 bases between them. The CDR3 is 15 amino acids. CDR3: CATSDPGTDNYEQYF. The DNA of the CDR3 is TGTGCCACCAGTGACCCCGGGACGGACAATTACGAGCAGTACTTC.

J is TRBJ1-5 and V is TRBV10-3; 11 bases agree with TRBD1. CDR1 and CDR2 from the germline V gene are ENHRY and SYGVKD. Germline trimming cut 6 bases from V and 0 bases from J; bases unmatched to any gene: 4. This CDR3 contains 16 residues. The CDR3 DNA sequence: TGTGCCATCAGCCCGGGACAGGGGGATAGCAATCAGCCCCAGCATTTT. Translated: CAISPGQGDSNQPQHF.

Details on this clonotype: With a much larger clone just one base away, this may be a read error. This chain connects TRBV7-8 to TRBJ1-5, with unresolved D. Germline-derived CDR1 and CDR2 are SGHVS and FQNEAQ. CDR3 length: 15 amino acids. As DNA, the CDR3 is TGTGCCAGCAGGTCCCTTGGCGGGGTTAATCAGCCCAAGCATTTT. Amino acids: CASRSLGGVNQPKHF.

The table lists this clonotype with a few counts. The chain uses TRBV6-5 and TRBJ1-5, with 10 bases fitting TRBD1. The germline CDR1 and CDR2 sequences are MNHEY and SVGAGI. The junction had 10 bases not matched to a gene; V was cut back by 6 bases and J by 2 bases. This CDR3 spans 17 amino acids. CDR3 in amino acids: CASRPGTGVMGNQPQHF. DNA for the CDR3: TGTGCCAGCAGGCCCGGGACAGGGGTGATGGGCAATCAGCCCCAGCATTTT.

This clonotype was found many times. This rearrangement joins TRBV20-1 to TRBJ2-7; D possibly uses TRBD1 or TRBD2 (6 bases each). This CDR3 spans 12 amino acids. Trimming left V 4 bases short and J 6 bases short, with 13 bases between. Per the germline V gene, CDR1 is DFQATT and CDR2 is SNEGSKA (reference sequence). In nucleotides, the CDR3 is TGCAGTGCTATTTGGGGGGCCGGCGAGCAGTACTTC. It translates to CSAIWGAGEQYF.